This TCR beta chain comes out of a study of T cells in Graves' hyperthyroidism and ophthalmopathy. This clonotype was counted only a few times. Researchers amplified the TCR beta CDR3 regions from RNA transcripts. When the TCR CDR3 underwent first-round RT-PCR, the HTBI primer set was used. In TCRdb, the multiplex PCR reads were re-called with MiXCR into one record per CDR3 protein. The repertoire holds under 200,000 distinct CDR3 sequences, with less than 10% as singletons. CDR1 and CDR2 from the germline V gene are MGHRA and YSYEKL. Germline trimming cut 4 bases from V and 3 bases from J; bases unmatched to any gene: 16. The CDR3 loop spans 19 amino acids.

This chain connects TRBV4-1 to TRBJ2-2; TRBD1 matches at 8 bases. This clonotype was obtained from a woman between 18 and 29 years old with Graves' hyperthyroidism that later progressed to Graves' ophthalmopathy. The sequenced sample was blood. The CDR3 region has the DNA TGCGCCAGCAGCCCTCCGACAGGGGTAGTTCAGTTGGACACCGGGGAGCTGTTTTTT. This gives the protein CASSPPTGVVQLDTGELFF.